This TCR beta chain was obtained from a study of blood T cell repertoires in COVID-19. Study context: The cDNA or gDNA used as material had been derived from T cells, B-cell-depleted T cells, or PBMCs.

As originally analysed: The authors estimated nucleated cell counts from reference gene primer amplification. Measured with immunoSEQ multiplex PCR; TCRdb has only the in-frame clones, and not every one. V and J calls and clone size come straight from that table; D and trimming were deduced from the DNA. Of about 74,000 clones in the sample, over 70% were seen once. The sequence was obtained from a man between 65 and 85 years old with acute or convalescent COVID-19. Sequences were obtained from peripheral blood.

As DNA, the CDR3 is TGCAGCGTTGACTTGGGGACAGGGAGGGAGACCCAGTACTTC. Its translation: CSVDLGTGRETQYF. This chain links TRBV29-1 with TRBJ2-5; 9 nucleotides match TRBD1. The junction had 7 bases not matched to a gene; V was cut back by 3 bases and J by 5 bases. Germline V gene data show CDR1 as SQVTM and CDR2 as ANQGSEA. CDR3 size: 14 residues.